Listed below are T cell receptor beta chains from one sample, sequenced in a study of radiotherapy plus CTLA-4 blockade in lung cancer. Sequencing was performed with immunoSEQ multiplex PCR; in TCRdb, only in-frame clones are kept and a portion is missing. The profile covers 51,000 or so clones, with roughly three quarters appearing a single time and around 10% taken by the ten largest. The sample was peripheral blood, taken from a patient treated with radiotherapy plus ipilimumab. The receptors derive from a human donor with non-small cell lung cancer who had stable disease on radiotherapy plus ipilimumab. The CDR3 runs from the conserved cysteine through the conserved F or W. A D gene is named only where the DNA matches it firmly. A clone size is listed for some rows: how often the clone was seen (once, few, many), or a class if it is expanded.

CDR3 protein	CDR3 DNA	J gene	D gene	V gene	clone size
CASSRDGNTEAFF	TGCGCCAGCAGTCGGGACGGGAACACTGAAGCTTTCTTT	TRBJ1-1	NA	TRBV10-1	NA
CASISGGVNTEAFF	TGTGCCAGCATCAGTGGGGGGGTGAACACTGAAGCTTTCTTT	TRBJ1-1	NA	TRBV6-5	few
CASSLSGPEKLFF	TGTGCCAGCAGTTTGTCAGGGCCCGAAAAACTGTTTTTT	TRBJ1-4	NA	TRBV27	few
CASGAQSSNQPQHF	TGTGCCAGCGGGGCACAGAGTAGCAATCAGCCCCAGCATTTT	TRBJ1-5	NA	TRBV27	NA
CAAGTESNYGYTF	TGTGCCGCTGGGACAGAATCTAACTATGGCTACACCTTC	TRBJ1-2	TRBD1	TRBV6-1	NA
CASGGQITGELFF	TGCGCCAGCGGAGGACAGATCACCGGGGAGCTGTTTTTT	TRBJ2-2	NA	TRBV5-1	NA
CASSADRERSPLHF	TGTGCCAGCAGTGCGGACAGGGAACGATCACCCCTCCACTTT	TRBJ1-6	TRBD1	TRBV27	NA
CASSYPTTGRNEQFF	TGTGCCAGCAGTTACCCGACGACAGGGCGGAATGAGCAGTTCTTC	TRBJ2-1	TRBD1	TRBV6-6	NA
CASSEAGGPWGTGELFF	TGTGCCAGCAGTGAAGCTGGCGGACCTTGGGGCACCGGGGAGCTGTTTTTT	TRBJ2-2	NA	TRBV2	once
CASSLTLSSGNTIYF	TGTGCCAGCAGCTTGACCTTATCCTCTGGAAACACCATATATTTT	TRBJ1-3	NA	TRBV5-5	NA
CASSILTGDYGYTF	TGTGCCAGTAGTATCCTAACAGGGGACTATGGCTACACCTTC	TRBJ1-2	TRBD1	TRBV19	NA
CASSSGQGDTGELFF	TGTGCCAGCAGCTCGGGACAGGGCGACACCGGGGAGCTGTTTTTT	TRBJ2-2	TRBD1	TRBV6-4	NA
CASSAPPAYNEQFF	TGTGCCAGCAGCGCCCCCCCCGCCTACAATGAGCAGTTCTTC	TRBJ2-1	NA	TRBV9	NA
CASSLGRGPGANVLTF	TGCGCCAGCAGCTTGGGAAGGGGGCCTGGGGCCAACGTCCTGACTTTC	TRBJ2-6	TRBD1	TRBV5-1	NA
CASSIDRGRTDTQYF	TGTGCCAGTAGTATAGACAGGGGGCGCACAGATACGCAGTATTTT	TRBJ2-3	TRBD1	TRBV19	NA
CASSLGRLAVGFF	TGCGCCAGCAGCTTGGGGCGACTAGCGGTGGGGTTCTTC	TRBJ2-1	TRBD2	TRBV5-1	NA
CASSEQSNQPQHF	TGTGCCAGTAGTGAACAGAGCAATCAGCCCCAGCATTTT	TRBJ1-5	NA	TRBV19	NA